Listed here are 3 T cell receptor beta chains from one sample, sequenced in a study of technical replicates of blood from a few donors. Generated by immunoSEQ multiplex PCR, the TCRdb table keeps only in-frame clones and is missing some. This sample has about 75,000 clones; roughly 92% occur once, and the top ten carry 4.7%. Input material: PBMCs. The receptors shown here come from a human donor in good health. Some clones in this sample may be carry-over from other donors' samples.

This clone was seen just once. The rearrangement uses TRBV11-2 and TRBJ2-4, with D perhaps TRBD1 (6 bases). Trimming took off 0 bases at V and 7 bases at J, with 19 bases between the two ends. The CDR3 contains 17 residues. Germline-derived CDR1 and CDR2 are SGHAT and FQNNGV. The CDR3 reads CASSLDRGMGAKNIQYF. Written as DNA, the CDR3 is TGTGCCAGCAGCTTAGATCGCGGAATGGGGGCGAAGAACATTCAGTACTTC.

The chain couples TRBV10-3 to TRBJ1-5, with 7 bases lining up with TRBD1. The CDR3 covers 13 residues. Germline loops: CDR1 ENHRY, CDR2 SYGVKD. J gave up 9 bases and V 5 bases, and 7 bases lay outside the gene matches. The DNA for the CDR3 is TGTGCCATCAGTACAGGGGAGGCGAGGCCCCAGCATTTT. Translated, it gives CAISTGEARPQHF.

This chain links TRBV6-6 with TRBJ2-5; 8 bases are a match to TRBD2. V shed 0 bases and J 2 bases; nucleotides not matched to a gene: 2. CDR3 length: 15 residues. Germline values: CDR1 MNHNY, CDR2 SVGAGI (reference sequence). The CDR3 bases are TGTGCCAGCAGTTACTCGGCGGGAGGACAAGAGACCCAGTACTTC. Translated: CASSYSAGGQETQYF.